Listed below are T cell receptor beta chains from one sample, sequenced in a study of blood T cell repertoires in COVID-19. Only in-frame clones appear in the TCRdb table, and some are missing; sequencing was by immunoSEQ multiplex PCR. The table shows under 300,000 clones, with about 89% occurring only once. Sequencing used PBMCs or T cells enriched from blood (not recorded which). The source is a woman aged 18-35 years who had recovered from COVID-19. Both conserved end residues are part of each CDR3. The order of the fields is V gene, J gene, D gene, clone size, CDR3 DNA, CDR3 protein. The D gene is left open where the match is weak. The listing skips clone size in some rows; elsewhere it reads once, few, many or a size class.

TRBV11-3	TRBJ2-5	NA	NA	TGTGCCAGCAGCTTAGTGTCCGTGGAGACCCAGTACTTC	CASSLVSVETQYF
TRBV28	TRBJ1-4	NA	NA	TGTGCCAGCAGTTTACTGGAAAAACTGTTTTTT	CASSLLEKLFF
TRBV19	TRBJ1-1	NA	NA	TGTGCCAGTAGTCAAAGGGGATTGAACACTGAAGCTTTCTTT	CASSQRGLNTEAFF
TRBV10-3	TRBJ2-1	NA	NA	TGTGCCATCAGCTTAGTCCGGGACTCTGAGCAGTTCTTC	CAISLVRDSEQFF
TRBV7-6	TRBJ1-2	NA	NA	TGTGCCAGCAGCCCGGGACTTTTGGGCACCTATGGCTACACCTTC	CASSPGLLGTYGYTF
TRBV9	TRBJ1-1	NA	NA	TGTGCCAGCAGCCCACGAGACAGGTTTAATCCGAACACTGAAGCTTTCTTT	CASSPRDRFNPNTEAFF
TRBV5-1	TRBJ2-1	TRBD2	once	TGCGCCAGCAGCCTTTCTACCGGGACTAGCGGGATTTATGAGCAGTTCTTC	CASSLSTGTSGIYEQFF
TRBV29-1	TRBJ2-5	TRBD2	NA	TGCAGCGTTGAAGAGGCGGTAAGCGGGGCGGAGACCCAGTACTTC	CSVEEAVSGAETQYF
TRBV5-6	TRBJ1-2	NA	NA	TGTGCCAGCAGCTTGGAACTGAACTATGGCTACACCTTC	CASSLELNYGYTF
TRBV25-1	TRBJ2-3	NA	few	TGTGCCAGCAGTGAGGGGGGTCAAGATACGCAGTATTTT	CASSEGGQDTQYF
TRBV5-5	TRBJ2-2	NA	NA	TGTGCCAGCAGCTTGACCCAGGAAGCGAACACCGGGGAGCTGTTTTTT	CASSLTQEANTGELFF
TRBV21-1	TRBJ2-3	NA	NA	TGTGCCAGCAGCAATAATGGTAGATCCAACACAGATACGCAGTATTTT	CASSNNGRSNTDTQYF
TRBV6-5	TRBJ1-2	TRBD1	NA	TGTGCCAGCAGGGGGACAGTTGCTAACTATGGCTACACCTTC	CASRGTVANYGYTF
TRBV5-1	TRBJ2-5	NA	NA	TGCGCCAGCAGCTTTATGGGGGACTCGCGTGGGGCAGAGACCCAGTACTTC	CASSFMGDSRGAETQYF
TRBV2	TRBJ1-4	NA	NA	TGTGCCAGCAGAGACACCTTTCCGAATGAAAAACTGTTTTTT	CASRDTFPNEKLFF
TRBV5-4	TRBJ1-4	TRBD1	NA	TGTGCCAGCAGCTTGGACCAGGGGGCGAGAGAAAAACTGTTTTTT	CASSLDQGAREKLFF
TRBV9	TRBJ2-3	TRBD2	NA	TGTGCCAGCAGCGCAAGCGGGGGGGCCCTGGGAGATACGCAGTATTTT	CASSASGGALGDTQYF
TRBV5-4	TRBJ1-2	NA	NA	TGTGCCAGCAGCTCAGCAGGGGACTATGGCTACACCTTC	CASSSAGDYGYTF
TRBV5-8	TRBJ1-6	NA	NA	TGTGCCAGCAAACCCCCCGGGTTTTCACCCCTCCACTTT	CASKPPGFSPLHF
TRBV2	TRBJ2-7	NA	NA	TGTGCCAGCAGTGAGTTTCAGGGCAGGGATCGCGAGCAGTACTTC	CASSEFQGRDREQYF
TRBV18	TRBJ1-3	TRBD1	NA	TGTGCCAGCTCACCAGTCCAGGGGGGCATCTCTGGAAACACCATATATTTT	CASSPVQGGISGNTIYF
TRBV5-4	TRBJ1-1	NA	NA	TGTGCCAGCAGCTTGGGGCAACGGAACACTGAAGCTTTCTTT	CASSLGQRNTEAFF
TRBV14	TRBJ2-7	NA	NA	TGTGCCAGCAGCCAAGATTCCAGGTACGAGCAGTACTTC	CASSQDSRYEQYF
TRBV10-3	TRBJ1-2	TRBD1	NA	TGTGCCATCAGTGAGGGGACAGGCGGCAGGATCTATGGCTACACCTTC	CAISEGTGGRIYGYTF
TRBV6-1	TRBJ1-1	NA	NA	TGTGCCAGCAGTGAGCGTTCAGACATGAACACTGAAGCTTTCTTT	CASSERSDMNTEAFF
TRBV7-9	TRBJ2-5	NA	NA	TGTGCCAGCAGTAGGAGCGGAGAGACCCAGTACTTC	CASSRSGETQYF
TRBV13	TRBJ2-1	TRBD2	NA	TGTGCCAGCAGTTGGACTAGCGGAAACAATGAGCAGTTCTTC	CASSWTSGNNEQFF